Listed below are T cell receptor beta chains from one sample, sequenced in a study of neurological immune-mediated disorders. Via MiXCR, TCRdb re-called the 5' RACE reads, giving one row per CDR3 protein. This table has fewer than 60,000 distinct CDR3 sequences, approximately 10% appearing once. Sequencing was performed on PBMCs. Every receptor here comes from a man between 65 and 80 years old with HTLV-1-associated myelopathy (HAM/TSP). The CDR3 runs from the conserved cysteine through the conserved F or W. The order of the fields is D gene, J gene, V gene, clone size, CDR3 DNA, CDR3 protein. The D gene is left open where the match is weak. Some rows have no size entry. The others give once, few or many, or a class for an expanded clone.

D: TRBD1; J: TRBJ2-3; V: TRBV29-1; size: few; DNA: TGCAGCGTTTGGGACAGGGCTAGCACAGATACGCAGTATTTT; CDR3: CSVWDRASTDTQYF
D: -; J: TRBJ2-7; V: TRBV5-1; size: many; DNA: TGCGCCAGCAGCTTGTACGGCGGGACCTACGAGCAGTACTTC; CDR3: CASSLYGGTYEQYF
D: -; J: TRBJ1-5; V: TRBV20-1; size: many; DNA: TGCAGTGCTAGAGGGGAACGCAATCAGCCCCAGCATTTT; CDR3: CSARGERNQPQHF
D: -; J: TRBJ2-7; V: TRBV7-8; size: many; DNA: TGTGCCAGCAGCTCCGATCGGCGCGAGCAGTACTTC; CDR3: CASSSDRREQYF
D: -; J: TRBJ2-5; V: TRBV7-2; size: many; DNA: TGTGCCAGCACCACTAGGGTCCAAGAGACCCAGTACTTC; CDR3: CASTTRVQETQYF
D: -; J: TRBJ2-3; V: TRBV6-5; size: -; DNA: TGTGCCAGCAGTTACAACAAAGGAGGGCTAGGGGATACGCAGTATTTT; CDR3: CASSYNKGGLGDTQYF
D: -; J: TRBJ2-3; V: TRBV7-3; size: many; DNA: TGTGCCAGCAGCTTAGGGTCGGGGTGGGCAGATACGCAGTATTTT; CDR3: CASSLGSGWADTQYF
D: -; J: TRBJ2-7; V: TRBV15; size: many; DNA: TGTGCCACCAGCAGAGATGAATTTCGCGAGCAGTACTTC; CDR3: CATSRDEFREQYF
D: TRBD2; J: TRBJ2-1; V: TRBV20-1; size: many; DNA: TGCAGTGCTACCGACGGACTAGCGGGAGGAAACGGCAATGAGCAGTTCTTC; CDR3: CSATDGLAGGNGNEQFF
D: -; J: TRBJ2-2; V: TRBV5-6; size: many; DNA: TGTGCCAGCACACTCCGCCGGGGGGCGAGGAACACCGGGGAGCTGTTTTTT; CDR3: CASTLRRGARNTGELFF
D: TRBD2; J: TRBJ2-5; V: TRBV20-1; size: many; DNA: TGCAGTGCTATGGCTAGCGGGAGACGGCAGTACTTC; CDR3: CSAMASGRRQYF
D: TRBD2; J: TRBJ2-7; V: TRBV20-1; size: many; DNA: TGCAGTGCTAGGGAAGTAGCGGGAGCCCCCCACGAGCAGTACTTC; CDR3: CSAREVAGAPHEQYF
D: TRBD1; J: TRBJ2-3; V: TRBV7-9; size: once; DNA: TGTGTCAGCAGCTCTACACCCGGGACAGGGCTTACAGATACGCAGTATTTT; CDR3: CVSSSTPGTGLTDTQYF
D: TRBD1; J: TRBJ1-1; V: TRBV6-2/TRBV6-3; size: many; DNA: TGTGCCAGCAGGGTTCGGGACAGGGTCACTGAAGCTTTCTTT; CDR3: CASRVRDRVTEAFF
D: TRBD1; J: TRBJ2-1; V: TRBV6-2/TRBV6-3; size: -; DNA: TGTGCCAGCAGTTACGTGACAGGGGGCCTTGGTGAGCAGTTCTTC; CDR3: CASSYVTGGLGEQFF
D: TRBD2; J: TRBJ2-2; V: TRBV29-1; size: -; DNA: TGCAGCGCCCAAGCCCCTAGCGGGACTTCTTCTTACACCGGGGAGCTGTTTTTT; CDR3: CSAQAPSGTSSYTGELFF
D: -; J: TRBJ2-1; V: TRBV3-1; size: many; DNA: TGTGCCAGCAGCCAGCCGGGAGTGGGGCATAATGAGCAGTTCTTC; CDR3: CASSQPGVGHNEQFF
D: TRBD1; J: TRBJ2-1; V: TRBV19; size: many; DNA: TGTGCCAGTAGTATAGATAATCCCGGGACAGCGAGCAATGAGCAGTTCTTC; CDR3: CASSIDNPGTASNEQFF
D: TRBD2; J: TRBJ2-1; V: TRBV27; size: many; DNA: TGTGCCAGCCTCGGACTAGCGGGGGAGCGTGTTAAGTACAATGAGCAGTTCTTC; CDR3: CASLGLAGERVKYNEQFF
D: -; J: TRBJ1-3; V: TRBV7-8; size: -; DNA: TGTGCCAGCAGCTTAACCCGGGTCTCTGGAAACACCATATATTTT; CDR3: CASSLTRVSGNTIYF
D: -; J: TRBJ2-5; V: TRBV4-2; size: many; DNA: TGTGCCAGCAGCCAAGTTAGTACAGGGACGGGAGAGACCCAGTACTTC; CDR3: CASSQVSTGTGETQYF
D: -; J: TRBJ1-1; V: TRBV12-3/TRBV12-4; size: many; DNA: TGTGCCAGCAGTGGGTGGGGGGAGAAATTGACTGAAGCTTTCTTT; CDR3: CASSGWGEKLTEAFF
D: TRBD1; J: TRBJ2-1; V: TRBV4-1; size: many; DNA: TGCGCCAGCAGCCAAGGACGTATGCGGACAGGGAATAATGAGCAGTTCTTC; CDR3: CASSQGRMRTGNNEQFF
D: TRBD2; J: TRBJ2-7; V: TRBV29-1; size: many; DNA: TGCAGCGTTCGTCGCGGGAGGTCCTACGAGCAGTACTTC; CDR3: CSVRRGRSYEQYF
D: TRBD2; J: TRBJ2-7; V: TRBV28; size: many; DNA: TGTGCCACTGAGACCGGGACTAGCGGGAGCTACGAGCAGTACTTC; CDR3: CATETGTSGSYEQYF
D: -; J: TRBJ1-5; V: TRBV5-6; size: many; DNA: TGTGCCAGCCCCCCGAGGCAGCCCCAGCATTTT; CDR3: CASPPRQPQHF
D: -; J: TRBJ2-3; V: TRBV28; size: -; DNA: TGTGCCAGCATAGGAGGAGGGGCTGGCACAGATACGCAGTATTTT; CDR3: CASIGGGAGTDTQYF
D: -; J: TRBJ2-3; V: TRBV5-1; size: many; DNA: TGCGCCAGCAGCCTCGCAGATACGCAGTATTTT; CDR3: CASSLADTQYF
D: TRBD2; J: TRBJ2-7; V: TRBV6-2/TRBV6-3; size: many; DNA: TGTGCCAGCAGCTCTACTAGCGGGAGGGCCGAGCAGTACTTC; CDR3: CASSSTSGRAEQYF
D: -; J: TRBJ1-4; V: TRBV7-2; size: many; DNA: TGTGCCAGCAGCTTAGCGGGGTTTAATGAAAAACTGTTTTTT; CDR3: CASSLAGFNEKLFF
D: TRBD1; J: TRBJ1-1; V: TRBV7-9; size: few; DNA: TGTGCCAGCACCACAGGGGCTTCGAACACTGAAGCTTTCTTT; CDR3: CASTTGASNTEAFF
D: -; J: TRBJ2-2; V: TRBV7-9; size: medium-sized; DNA: TGTGCCAGCAGCTTAGGGCGCGTAGGGGAGCTGTTTTTT; CDR3: CASSLGRVGELFF
D: TRBD2; J: TRBJ2-3; V: TRBV5-6; size: many; DNA: TGTGCCAGCAGCGCACCCTGGGGGGGTAGCACAGATACGCAGTATTTT; CDR3: CASSAPWGGSTDTQYF
D: TRBD2; J: TRBJ2-1; V: TRBV6-5; size: few; DNA: TGTGCCAGCAGTTTAAGCGGGAGCCTTGGGGCCCACAATGAGCAGTTCTTC; CDR3: CASSLSGSLGAHNEQFF
D: -; J: TRBJ2-2; V: TRBV5-1; size: -; DNA: TGCGCCAGCAGCTCCTTAGGCACCGGGGAGCTGTTTTTT; CDR3: CASSSLGTGELFF
D: TRBD2; J: TRBJ2-2; V: TRBV7-6; size: few; DNA: TGTGCCAGCAGCACCGAGAGGTCGCTACTAGCGGGCTCTACCGGGGAGCTGTTTTTT; CDR3: CASSTERSLLAGSTGELFF
D: -; J: TRBJ2-1; V: TRBV11-3; size: many; DNA: TGTGCCAGCAGCTATGAATTCGGGACGCAGTTCTTC; CDR3: CASSYEFGTQFF
D: -; J: TRBJ2-3; V: TRBV12-3/TRBV12-4; size: many; DNA: TGTGCCAGCAGATTAACAGATACGCAGTATTTT; CDR3: CASRLTDTQYF
D: -; J: TRBJ2-1; V: TRBV7-3; size: many; DNA: TGTGCCAGCAGCTTAACGTTAACAGGGACCCGGGGTGAGCAGTTCTTC; CDR3: CASSLTLTGTRGEQFF
D: -; J: TRBJ1-4; V: TRBV7-9; size: many; DNA: TGTGCCAGCAGCTTAGGAAGGTCGGAGGATGAAAAACTGTTTTTT; CDR3: CASSLGRSEDEKLFF
D: -; J: TRBJ1-4; V: TRBV4-2; size: -; DNA: TGTGCCAGCAGCCAGGACGGGGCTCGAACTAATGAAAAACTGTTTTTT; CDR3: CASSQDGARTNEKLFF